One sample yielded the 16 T cell receptor beta chains listed below, sequenced in a study of CD8 T cells in Susac syndrome. RNA amounts of roughly 0.5 to 1 ug underwent reverse transcription with random hexamers. TCRdb re-called the immunoSEQ multiplex PCR reads with MiXCR, one entry per CDR3 protein. Counted here are 51,000 or so distinct CDR3 sequences, 80% to 95% occurring once; the ten biggest clones make up about 0.55%. The sequenced material came from CD8+ T cells from PBMCs. These receptors all stem from a human donor in good health.

The V and J genes are TRBV5-4 and TRBJ2-7; 13 bases map to TRBD2. The CDR3 totals 15 residues. Trimming took 2 bases from V and 4 from J; bases not matched to a gene: 3. The germline V gene has CDR1 SGHNT and CDR2 YYREEE (reference sequence). CDR3 region: CASSFGTSGTYEQYF. The CDR3 coding sequence is TGTGCCAGCAGCTTCGGGACTAGCGGGACGTACGAGCAGTACTTC.

The J gene is TRBJ1-4, the V gene TRBV5-1, with D hard to call. Trimming pared 0 bases from V and 8 bases from J, leaving 20 bases between. The CDR3 is 17 amino acids. Germline loops: CDR1 SGHRS, CDR2 YFSETQ. This chain's CDR3 is CASSLGAALVQQEKLFF. CDR3 nucleotides: TGCGCCAGCAGCTTGGGAGCGGCCCTGGTTCAGCAAGAAAAACTGTTTTTT.

This chain joins TRBV29-1 and TRBJ2-2; 10 nucleotides match TRBD2. The germline V gene has CDR1 SQVTM and CDR2 ANQGSEA. V was pared by 1 base and J by 4 bases, with 9 bases of the junction left unmatched. This CDR3 comprises 17 residues. The CDR3 loop reads CSVEGYLAGAITGELFF. In nucleotides, the CDR3 is TGCAGCGTTGAAGGGTATCTAGCGGGAGCCATCACCGGGGAGCTGTTTTTT.

This chain links TRBV7-9 with TRBJ1-1; a weak D match, TRBD1 (6 bases). This CDR3 spans 13 amino acids. The germline V gene encodes CDR1 SEHNR and CDR2 FQNEAQ (reference sequence). Trimming shortened V by 4 bases and J by 5 bases, and 11 bases separated the two germline ends. The CDR3 protein is CASSSRGGTEAFF. CDR3 nucleotide sequence: TGTGCCAGCAGCTCCAGGGGTGGAACTGAAGCTTTCTTT.

This clonotype was seen only once. This rearrangement joins TRBV28 to TRBJ1-1, with TRBD1 identical over 7 bases. The V gene's germline CDR1 is MDHEN and CDR2 SYDVKM. V gave up 5 bases and J gave up 11 bases; unmatched junction bases: 14. The CDR3 spans 14 residues. CDR3 sequence: CASSRQGQVIVAFF. CDR3 in DNA: TGTGCCAGCAGTCGGCAAGGACAGGTCATTGTGGCTTTCTTT.

The chain recombines TRBV5-1 with TRBJ2-1; TRBD2 agrees at 9 bases. Trimming removed 0 bases from V and 4 bases from J; junction bases left unmatched: 5. In germline, CDR1 is SGHRS, CDR2 YFSETQ. The length of the CDR3 is 16 residues. For the CDR3, the DNA is TGCGCCAGCAGCTTGGAGATTAGCGGGAGTTACAATGAGCAGTTCTTC. Protein: CASSLEISGSYNEQFF. The whole variable domain, filled in from reference TRBV5-1 and TRBJ2-1, reads KAGVTQTPRYLIKTRGQQVTLSCSPISGHRSVSWYQQTPGQGLQFLFEYFSETQRNKGNFPGRFSGRQFSNSRSEMNVSTLELGDSALYLCASSLEISGSYNEQFFGPGTRLTVL.

This clonotype was counted once. The J gene is TRBJ2-1, the V gene TRBV28; 13 nucleotides agree with TRBD2. Germline V gives CDR1 MDHEN, CDR2 SYDVKM. The length of the CDR3 is 12 residues. J lost 14 bases, V lost 5 bases, and 3 bases had no gene match. CDR3 amino acids: CASSVGLAGEFF. The CDR3 bases are TGTGCCAGCAGTGTCGGACTAGCGGGGGAGTTCTTC.

The V call is TRBV19, the J call TRBJ2-2; the match to TRBD1 covers 8 bases. The CDR3 has 12 residues. The V segment lost 9 bases and the J segment 4 bases; nucleotides outside the gene matches: 1. Germline lookup yields CDR1 LNHDA and CDR2 SQIVND (reference sequence). In DNA, the CDR3 is TGTGCCAGCCAGGGGGCCACCGGGGAGCTGTTTTTT. Its protein product is CASQGATGELFF.

The chain combines TRBV29-1 with TRBJ2-1; TRBD1 might be the D (5 bases). CDR1 SQVTM and CDR2 ANQGSEA come from the germline V gene. The ends were cut back, 7 bases at V and 6 bases at J, with 13 bases in the middle. CDR3 length: 12 residues. CDR3 in amino acids: CSGIQVSNEQFF. The CDR3 DNA sequence: TGCAGCGGGATACAGGTTTCCAATGAGCAGTTCTTC.

The chain recombines TRBV7-9 with TRBJ1-2; D unclear. The germline gives CDR1 SEHNR, CDR2 FQNEAQ (reference sequence). The CDR3 totals 14 residues. V lost 5 bases, J lost 3 bases, and 13 bases lay in between. The CDR3 is CASSPPSAHYGYTF. CDR3 sequence (DNA): TGTGCCAGCAGCCCGCCCTCAGCTCACTATGGCTACACCTTC.

The rearrangement links TRBV12-3 or TRBV12-4 to TRBJ2-7; no clear D gene. This CDR3 is 14 amino acids long. Trimming took off 5 bases at V and 7 bases at J, with 18 bases between the two ends. CDR3 DNA sequence: TGTGCCAGCAGTCTAGGAAGCACCCTTGGAGAGCAGTACTTC. It translates to CASSLGSTLGEQYF.

The V gene is TRBV3-1, the J gene TRBJ1-2; D gene uncertain. With 1 base removed from V and 9 bases from J, the gap between germline ends came to 9 bases. The V gene's germline CDR1 is LGHDT and CDR2 YNNKEL (reference sequence). The CDR3 is 12 amino acids. The CDR3 reads CASSQAYGSYTF. The CDR3 nucleotides read TGTGCCAGCAGCCAAGCCTACGGTAGCTACACCTTC.

V and J are TRBV11-2 and TRBJ2-7; possible D gene TRBD1, 6 bases. Germline CDR1 SGHAT, CDR2 FQNNGV. V shed 1 base and J shed 6 bases, with 19 bases lying between them. The CDR3 is 16 amino acids. The CDR3 loop reads CASSLARTVISAEQYF. CDR3 DNA sequence: TGTGCCAGCAGCTTAGCCAGGACAGTCATCTCTGCCGAGCAGTACTTC.

The chain joins TRBV5-1 to TRBJ2-7; D might be TRBD2 (6 bases). Germline V gene sequence: CDR1 SGHRS, CDR2 YFSETQ. V lost 4 bases and J 2 bases, leaving 13 bases between the germline ends. CDR3 length: 14 residues. This chain's CDR3 is CASSLGTSTYEQYF. CDR3 bases: TGCGCCAGCAGCCTCGGGACTTCTACCTACGAGCAGTACTTC.

This clonotype has a single count. The rearrangement joins TRBV7-9 to TRBJ1-2, with no clear D. The CDR3 spans 11 residues. V was shortened by 4 bases and J by 8 bases, with 8 bases between the two germline ends. The germline V gene has CDR1 SEHNR and CDR2 FQNEAQ (reference sequence). The DNA of the CDR3 is TGTGCCAGCAGCTCGCCCCGGGGCTACACCTTC. Residues: CASSSPRGYTF.

The rearrangement joins TRBV29-1 to TRBJ2-1; no clear D gene. CDR1 and CDR2 from the germline V gene are SQVTM and ANQGSEA. Trimming shortened V by 5 bases and J by 0 bases, and 11 bases separated the two germline ends. The CDR3 covers 14 residues. In nucleotides, the CDR3 is TGCAGCGTTCCGGACCCGAGCTCCTACAATGAGCAGTTCTTC. Residues: CSVPDPSSYNEQFF.